This note documents a single T cell receptor (beta chain) sequence. From the 5' RACE reads, TCRdb called clonotypes with MiXCR, one entry per CDR3 protein. Of more than 400,000 distinct CDR3 sequences in the sample, around 15% were seen once. The sample originates from a study of identical twins. The CDR3 sequence is 15 residues long. The germline CDR1 and CDR2 sequences are SGHTA and FQGNSA. Trimming took 5 bases from V and 1 from J; bases not matched to a gene: 6. These sequences were also reported in another study, on yellow fever vaccine responses in identical twins.

The chain recombines TRBV7-2 with TRBJ1-2, with TRBD1 matching over 8 bases. Source material: CD4+ T cells sorted from blood. The receptor was isolated from a young woman in good health. The CDR3 protein is CASSAGTGLNYGYTF. The CDR3 DNA is TGTGCCAGCAGCGCTGGGACAGGACTTAACTATGGCTACACCTTC.